These T cell receptor beta chains were read from a single sample in a study of shared clonotypes between healthy human individuals. Profiled with immunoSEQ multiplex PCR; TCRdb holds only in-frame clones, not every one. This sample has 100,000 or so clones, with under 70% found just once. Sequenced input: memory CD8+ T cells sorted from blood. The receptors were gathered from a woman aged 25 to 45 in good health. Both conserved end residues are part of each CDR3. D genes are given only for firm matches. The size entry is marked missing in some rows and otherwise reads once, few, many or a size class.

CDR3 DNA	CDR3 protein	D gene	V gene	J gene	CDR3 length	clone size
TGTGCCAGCAGCATTAGCCCCCGGGACGCCCGCCAAGAGACCCAGTACTTC	CASSISPRDARQETQYF	NA	TRBV11-2	TRBJ2-5	17	NA
TGTGCCAGCTCCCGGGCCATCTCCTCCTACGAGCAGTACTTC	CASSRAISSYEQYF	NA	TRBV18	TRBJ2-7	14	NA
TGCAGCGTTGTTAGTTCCACTGATAGCAATCAGCCCCAGCATTTT	CSVVSSTDSNQPQHF	NA	TRBV29-1	TRBJ1-5	15	NA
TGTGCCAGCAGTTTCCCCACCATTACGTCTAGCGGGAGGGCCATCAATGAGCAGTTCTTC	CASSFPTITSSGRAINEQFF	TRBD2	TRBV28	TRBJ2-1	20	few
TGTGCCAGCAGTTCGACTAGCGTGGACGAGCAGTACTTC	CASSSTSVDEQYF	TRBD2	TRBV27	TRBJ2-7	13	NA
TGTGCCAGCAGCTCTCAGCGGGTCGGGGCCAACGTCCTGACTTTC	CASSSQRVGANVLTF	NA	TRBV13	TRBJ2-6	15	once
TGTGCCAGCAGCTTACAGGGGAATAGCAATCAGCCCCAGCATTTT	CASSLQGNSNQPQHF	TRBD1	TRBV5-6	TRBJ1-5	15	NA
TGTGCCAGCAGCTTAGGCTATTTTGGACTGAATCAAGAGACCCAGTACTTC	CASSLGYFGLNQETQYF	NA	TRBV11-2	TRBJ2-5	17	NA
TGTGCCAGCAGCATTCCTGGGTCGCAATCCTACGAGCAGTACTTC	CASSIPGSQSYEQYF	NA	TRBV11-2	TRBJ2-7	15	large
TGTGCCAGCAGTCTGGGTGCCTCCTCCTACAATGAGCAGTTCTTC	CASSLGASSYNEQFF	NA	TRBV6-4	TRBJ2-1	15	NA
TGTGCCAGCAGTTCTAAACTCGCCCATCGCATCTATGGCTACACCTTC	CASSSKLAHRIYGYTF	NA	TRBV6-5	TRBJ1-2	16	few
TGTGCCAGCAGTTTAGGTGCGGGAGTGAGGGATGAGCAGTTCTTC	CASSLGAGVRDEQFF	TRBD2	TRBV27	TRBJ2-1	15	many
TGTGCCAGCAGGTATTCGCTTTCCGGGAGCACTGAAGCTTTCTTT	CASRYSLSGSTEAFF	NA	TRBV7-9	TRBJ1-1	15	NA
TGTGCCAGCAGTCCTAACCCCCCCTACGAGCAGTACTTC	CASSPNPPYEQYF	NA	TRBV27	TRBJ2-7	13	NA
TGTGCCAGCTCACCAGTAAAGAGGCGACCATGGTACACCGGGGAGCTGTTTTTT	CASSPVKRRPWYTGELFF	NA	TRBV18	TRBJ2-2	18	NA
TGTGCCAGCAGCTTGCCCAAAGAGACAGGGGTTTACAATGAGCAGTTCTTC	CASSLPKETGVYNEQFF	TRBD1	TRBV11-2	TRBJ2-1	17	NA
TGTGCCAGCAGCTTGGGGTCCTACAATGAGCAGTTCTTC	CASSLGSYNEQFF	NA	TRBV11-2	TRBJ2-1	13	NA
TGTGCCAGCAGTTTATCTGGGGGAAACATTCAGTACTTC	CASSLSGGNIQYF	NA	TRBV27	TRBJ2-4	13	NA
TGTGCCAGCGAAGCGGGAGGGCTTCGAGAGACCCAGTACTTC	CASEAGGLRETQYF	TRBD2	TRBV28	TRBJ2-5	14	NA
TGTGCCAGCAGTTTCTTTTTGGGGACAGGATCCTACGAGCAGTACTTC	CASSFFLGTGSYEQYF	TRBD1	TRBV28	TRBJ2-7	16	NA
TGTGCCAGCAGACATAATGATGGCTACACCTTC	CASRHNDGYTF	NA	TRBV6-5	TRBJ1-2	11	many
TGCAGCGCCCGAGGGACTAGCCGAACCAATGAGCAGTTCTTC	CSARGTSRTNEQFF	TRBD2	TRBV29-1	TRBJ2-1	14	NA
TGTGCCAGCTCCCCGGGCGCTAGCGCGAGCTACGAGCAGTACTTC	CASSPGASASYEQYF	NA	TRBV18	TRBJ2-7	15	NA
TGTGCCAGCAGTTTATTCGGACCCGGGGAGCTGTTTTTT	CASSLFGPGELFF	NA	TRBV6-5	TRBJ2-2	13	many
TGTGCCAGCAGTTTGCCCGGGTATGGCAATCAGCCCCAGCATTTT	CASSLPGYGNQPQHF	NA	TRBV28	TRBJ1-5	15	once
TGTGCCAGCAGCTTAGTAGAGCGCCACAATGAGCAGTTCTTC	CASSLVERHNEQFF	NA	TRBV7-9	TRBJ2-1	14	NA
TGTGCCAGCAGTTTCCGACTACCTACCGGGGAGCTGTTTTTT	CASSFRLPTGELFF	NA	TRBV28	TRBJ2-2	14	NA
TGCAGCGTGGAAACCGGGACGGCTACCTACGAGCAGTACTTC	CSVETGTATYEQYF	NA	TRBV29-1	TRBJ2-7	14	NA
TGTGCCAGCAGCCGGGACAAGACCTACGAGCAGTACTTC	CASSRDKTYEQYF	NA	TRBV5-4	TRBJ2-7	13	NA
TGTGCCAGCAGCTTAGTTGTCTTCTCCCCCCACTACGAGCAGTACTTC	CASSLVVFSPHYEQYF	NA	TRBV11-2	TRBJ2-7	16	NA
TGTGCCAGCAGCACCCGGGACAGGGGGCCTGGCTACACCTTC	CASSTRDRGPGYTF	TRBD1	TRBV5-4	TRBJ1-2	14	NA
TGTGCCAGCGATTCCCAGGCGTCTGGGGCCAACGTCCTGACTTTC	CASDSQASGANVLTF	NA	TRBV6-1	TRBJ2-6	15	NA
TGTGCCAGCAGTTTATCCCTCGGACTAGCGGATTACACCGGGGAGCTGTTTTTT	CASSLSLGLADYTGELFF	TRBD2	TRBV28	TRBJ2-2	18	NA
TGTGCCAGCAGTGATGACATGAATGAAAAACTGTTTTTT	CASSDDMNEKLFF	NA	TRBV2	TRBJ1-4	13	NA
TGTGCCAGCAGCTTACAGGACAATAATCAGCCCCAGCATTTT	CASSLQDNNQPQHF	NA	TRBV7-6	TRBJ1-5	14	NA
TGTGCCAGCAGCGCGGGCTGGACTTACTACGAGCAGTACTTC	CASSAGWTYYEQYF	NA	TRBV7-2	TRBJ2-7	14	NA
TGTGCCACCAGCAGAGATCGGAGAGCCTTACAAGCCATGAACACTGAAGCTTTCTTT	CATSRDRRALQAMNTEAFF	NA	TRBV15	TRBJ1-1	19	NA
TGCAGCGCCCTCGGGACGGTCGACGAGACCCAGTACTTC	CSALGTVDETQYF	NA	TRBV29-1	TRBJ2-5	13	NA
TGTGCCAGTAATCCGGGGGATTCGACTAATGAAAAACTGTTTTTT	CASNPGDSTNEKLFF	NA	TRBV19	TRBJ1-4	15	NA
TGCGCCAGCAGCCTAGCGGGCGCGAACACCGGGGAGCTGTTTTTT	CASSLAGANTGELFF	TRBD2	TRBV5-1	TRBJ2-2	15	NA
TGTGCCAGCAGCAAACTTGAGGGCAGCTATGGCTACACCTTC	CASSKLEGSYGYTF	NA	TRBV21-1	TRBJ1-2	14	NA
TGTGCCAGCAGCGTGGGCTCGGGACTAGTCCACAATGAGCAGTTCTTC	CASSVGSGLVHNEQFF	TRBD2	TRBV9	TRBJ2-1	16	NA
TGTGCCAGCAGTGCCCAGACGGCGAACACCGGGGAGCTGTTTTTT	CASSAQTANTGELFF	NA	TRBV2	TRBJ2-2	15	NA
TGTGCCAGCAGCCGCCTCCGAAGGAGCTATGGCTACACCTTC	CASSRLRRSYGYTF	NA	TRBV28	TRBJ1-2	14	NA
TGTGCCAGCAGCTTGGGCGGGGTAGGGGAAAAACTGTTTTTT	CASSLGGVGEKLFF	NA	TRBV5-4	TRBJ1-4	14	NA
TGTGCCAGCAGCTCGGCAGGCCAGGGGAGGCAAGAGACCCAGTACTTC	CASSSAGQGRQETQYF	NA	TRBV5-6	TRBJ2-5	16	NA
TGTGCCAGCAGTGCGGGGAAATCTAGCACAGATACGCAGTATTTT	CASSAGKSSTDTQYF	NA	TRBV6-4	TRBJ2-3	15	NA
TGTGCCTGGAGTGGTGGACAGGGGAACGAGCAGTACTTC	CAWSGGQGNEQYF	TRBD1	TRBV30	TRBJ2-7	13	few
TGTGCCAGCAGTACGAATCCAGAAACCGGGGAGCTGTTTTTT	CASSTNPETGELFF	NA	TRBV6-5	TRBJ2-2	14	few
TGTGCCAGCAGTGACTCTCGGGGGCAGGGCGCGAATGAAAAACTGTTTTTT	CASSDSRGQGANEKLFF	NA	TRBV25-1	TRBJ1-4	17	NA
TGTGCCAGCAGTGGAGAACCGGCAACTAATGAAAAACTGTTTTTT	CASSGEPATNEKLFF	NA	TRBV6-6	TRBJ1-4	15	NA
TGCGCCAGCAGTCTTACCCTGACAGGGAGGAGTCACGAGCAGTACTTC	CASSLTLTGRSHEQYF	NA	TRBV10-2	TRBJ2-7	16	NA
TGCAGCGTCACAAGACAGGGCTACTATGGCTACACCTTC	CSVTRQGYYGYTF	TRBD1	TRBV29-1	TRBJ1-2	13	NA
TGTGCCAGCAGTGAAGCGGGCCGGGTCGGGGTCTATGGCTACACCTTC	CASSEAGRVGVYGYTF	NA	TRBV2	TRBJ1-2	16	NA
TGTGCCAGCAGCCAAGGTCCGCAGGGACCGACCAATACTAACTACGAGCAGTACTTC	CASSQGPQGPTNTNYEQYF	NA	TRBV14	TRBJ2-7	19	NA
TGTGCCAGCAGTTTATCGAATTTAGCGGAGACCCAGTACTTC	CASSLSNLAETQYF	NA	TRBV27	TRBJ2-5	14	NA
TGTGCCAGCTCACCCCCGGTGCCTACTAGCACAGATACGCAGTATTTT	CASSPPVPTSTDTQYF	NA	TRBV18	TRBJ2-3	16	NA